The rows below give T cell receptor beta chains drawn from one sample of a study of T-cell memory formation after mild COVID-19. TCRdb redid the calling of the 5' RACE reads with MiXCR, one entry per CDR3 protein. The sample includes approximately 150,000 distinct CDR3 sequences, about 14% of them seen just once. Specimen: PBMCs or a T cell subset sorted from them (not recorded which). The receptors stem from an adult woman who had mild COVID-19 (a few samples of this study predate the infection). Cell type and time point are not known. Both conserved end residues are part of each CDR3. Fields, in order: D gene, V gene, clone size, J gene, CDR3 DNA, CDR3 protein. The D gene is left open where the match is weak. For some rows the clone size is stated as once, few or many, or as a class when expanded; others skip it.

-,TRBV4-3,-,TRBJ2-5,TGCGCCAGCAGCCAAGGGGGCTCTTCAGGCGAGACCCAGTACTTC,CASSQGGSSGETQYF
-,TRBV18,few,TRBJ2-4,TGTGCCAGCTCACCACCGAAGGGGCACCAACTAGCCAAAAACATTCAGTACTTC,CASSPPKGHQLAKNIQYF
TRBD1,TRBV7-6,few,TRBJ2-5,TGTGCCAGCAGCACAGGACAGGGGGTTGGGGAGACCCAGTACTTC,CASSTGQGVGETQYF
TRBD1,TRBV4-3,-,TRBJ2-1,TGCGCCAGCAGCCCTGGGACAGGGGGCTTCGATGAGCAGTTCTTC,CASSPGTGGFDEQFF
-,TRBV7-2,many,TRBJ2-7,TGTGCCAGCAGCTTTACCGGGACAAGGCCCTACGAGCAGTACTTC,CASSFTGTRPYEQYF
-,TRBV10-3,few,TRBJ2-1,TGTGCCATCAGTGTAGCTTTGCAAAACAATGAGCAGTTCTTC,CAISVALQNNEQFF
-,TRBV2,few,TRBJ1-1,TGTGCCAGCAGTGATGGGTGGGACACTGAAGCTTTCTTT,CASSDGWDTEAFF
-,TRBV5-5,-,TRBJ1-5,TGTGCCAGCAGCTGGGGGCCGGGGACCGATTATTTAAGCAATCAGCCCCAGCATTTT,CASSWGPGTDYLSNQPQHF
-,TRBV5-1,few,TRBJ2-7,TGCGCCAGCAGCCCCCTGTGGTTGGGCGGCTCCTACGAGCAGTACTTC,CASSPLWLGGSYEQYF
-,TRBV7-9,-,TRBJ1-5,TGTGCCAGCAGCCGCGGGGAGCAGCCCCAGCATTTT,CASSRGEQPQHF
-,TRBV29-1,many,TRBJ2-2,TGCAGCGTTGCCGACACCGGGGAGCTGTTTTTT,CSVADTGELFF
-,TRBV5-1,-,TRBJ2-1,TGCGCCAGCAGCTCCAGCCCCACGGCGGGCAAAGATGGTAATGAGCAGTTCTTC,CASSSSPTAGKDGNEQFF
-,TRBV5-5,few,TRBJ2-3,TGTGCCAGCAGCTTGTGGGCAGATACGCAGTATTTT,CASSLWADTQYF
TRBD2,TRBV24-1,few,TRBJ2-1,TGTGCCACCAGTGATGTGGGACTAGCGGGGGGGCATGAGCAGTTCTTC,CATSDVGLAGGHEQFF
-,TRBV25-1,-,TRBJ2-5,TGTGCCAGCAGTGAACAGGGTTGGGAGACCCAGTACTTC,CASSEQGWETQYF
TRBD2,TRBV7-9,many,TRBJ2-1,TGTGCCAGCAGCTTGGGACTAGCGGGAGAGCGCGTCAATGAGCAGTTCTTC,CASSLGLAGERVNEQFF
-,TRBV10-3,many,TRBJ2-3,TGTGCCATCACCTCATCCTCGGGGGACGATACGCAGTATTTT,CAITSSSGDDTQYF
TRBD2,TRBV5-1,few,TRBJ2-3,TGCGCCAGCAGCTCAGGACTAGCTCGCACAGATACGCAGTATTTT,CASSSGLARTDTQYF
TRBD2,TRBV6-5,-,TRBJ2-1,TGTGCCAGCAGTTACGAAAGGACTAGCGGTAATGAGCAGTTCTTC,CASSYERTSGNEQFF
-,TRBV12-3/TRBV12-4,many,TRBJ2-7,TGTGCCAGCAGCTCCACCGGGACGCTCTCCTACGAGCAGTACTTC,CASSSTGTLSYEQYF
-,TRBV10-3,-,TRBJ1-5,TGTGCCATCAGTGATAGCAATCAGCCCCAGCATTTT,CAISDSNQPQHF
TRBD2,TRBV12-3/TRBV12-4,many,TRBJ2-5,TGTGCCAGCAGAGTAGCGGGTCTGCAAGAGACCCAGTACTTC,CASRVAGLQETQYF
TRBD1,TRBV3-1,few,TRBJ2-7,TGTGCCAGCAGCCAAGATTGGGACAGGGCCTACGAGCAGTACTTC,CASSQDWDRAYEQYF
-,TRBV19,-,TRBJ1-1,TGTGCCAGTAGTCCATGGCTGGGGGGGACTGAAGCTTTCTTT,CASSPWLGGTEAFF
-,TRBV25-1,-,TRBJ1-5,TGTGCCAGCAGTGAAGAAGATCAGCCCCAGCATTTT,CASSEEDQPQHF
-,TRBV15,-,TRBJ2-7,TGTGCCACCAGCAGGGCCGGACAGTACGAGCAGTACTTC,CATSRAGQYEQYF
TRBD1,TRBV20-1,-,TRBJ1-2,TGCAGTGCTAGCGTTGCAGGGGGTAAGGACTATGGCTACACCTTC,CSASVAGGKDYGYTF
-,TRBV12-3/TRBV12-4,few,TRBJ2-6,TGTGCCAGCAGTTTATACCTAACTGGGGCCAACGTCCTGACTTTC,CASSLYLTGANVLTF
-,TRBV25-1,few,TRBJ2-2,TGTGCCAGCAGTGAATTCTTCGTACCGAAGGAGGGACGGAGGGACAGTACCGGGGAGCTGTTTTTT,CASSEFFVPKEGRRDSTGELFF
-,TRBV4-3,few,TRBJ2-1,TGCGCCAGCAGCCCCCTAGGGGTGGCCGTCTACAATGAGCAGTTCTTC,CASSPLGVAVYNEQFF
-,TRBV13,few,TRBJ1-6,TGTGCCAGCAGCTTAGATCTTAATTCACCCCTCCACTTT,CASSLDLNSPLHF
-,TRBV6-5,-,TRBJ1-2,TGTGCCAGCAGGGGTGTCCTCTCCGATACTAACTATGGCTACACCTTC,CASRGVLSDTNYGYTF
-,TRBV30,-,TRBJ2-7,TGTGCCTTAGAAAACTCCTACGAGCAGTACTTC,CALENSYEQYF
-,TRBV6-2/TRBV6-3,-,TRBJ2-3,TGTGCCAGCAGTTACACCAGGGGGCAGAGCGGGAAACTTGCAGATACGCAGTATTTT,CASSYTRGQSGKLADTQYF
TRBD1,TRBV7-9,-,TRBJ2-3,TGTGCCAGCAGCTCGACAGGGCCAAACACAGATACGCAGTATTTT,CASSSTGPNTDTQYF
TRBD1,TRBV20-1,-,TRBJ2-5,TGCAGTGCCTTGACAGGGGGGAGGGAGACCCAGTACTTC,CSALTGGRETQYF
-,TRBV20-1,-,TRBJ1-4,TGCAGTGCTACCTTACCTCCAACTAATGAAAAACTGTTTTTT,CSATLPPTNEKLFF
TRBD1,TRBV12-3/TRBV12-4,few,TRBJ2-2,TGTGCCAGCAGTTTAGCTGACAGGGCCACCGGGGAGCTGTTTTTT,CASSLADRATGELFF
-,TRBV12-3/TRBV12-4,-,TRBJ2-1,TGTGCCAGCAGCCCTCCACAGGGATATGAGCAGTTCTTC,CASSPPQGYEQFF
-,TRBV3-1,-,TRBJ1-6,TGTGCCAGCAGCGCCACTCTCAATTCACCCCTCCACTTT,CASSATLNSPLHF
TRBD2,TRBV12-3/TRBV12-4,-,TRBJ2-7,TGTGCCAGCAGGATGGCGGGAGGTTACAGGGAGCAGTACTTC,CASRMAGGYREQYF